One and the same sample provided the 9 T cell receptor beta chains below, sequenced in a study of T cell responses to AZD1222 COVID-19 vaccine. Produced via immunoSEQ multiplex PCR; TCRdb's table is partial and in-frame only. Of more than 90,000 clones detected, 70% to 90% appear once; the ten largest clones hold approximately 1.5%. The starting material was peripheral blood, obtained on day 0 of AZD1222 vaccination. These TCRs come from an adult in good health.

The chain has TRBV4-1 and TRBJ2-7, with D possibly matching TRBD1 (5 bases). In germline, CDR1 is MGHRA, CDR2 YSYEKL. Trimming stripped 3 bases from V and 0 bases from J, with 15 bases between. This CDR3 contains 16 residues. CDR3: CASSHATGGPSYEQYF. The CDR3 nucleotides read TGCGCCAGCAGCCACGCCACAGGCGGCCCCTCCTACGAGCAGTACTTC.

V gene TRBV3-1 (or the pseudogene TRBV3-2) combines with J gene TRBJ2-1; TRBD2 might be the D (6 bases). The germline V gene encodes CDR1 LGHDT and CDR2 YNNKEL (reference sequence). This CDR3 is 16 amino acids long. Between the trimmed V and J ends, which lost 1 base and 2 bases, there was a span of 12 bases. The CDR3 is CASSQGAGRTYNEQFF. The CDR3, as DNA: TGTGCCAGCAGCCAAGGTGCGGGACGTACCTACAATGAGCAGTTCTTC.

The gene calls are TRBV28 and TRBJ1-2; 10 bases align to TRBD1. V lost 6 bases, J lost 12 bases, and 13 bases stayed unmatched. CDR3 size: 14 residues. Germline values: CDR1 MDHEN, CDR2 SYDVKM. This CDR3 is CASRGQGTDRGDTF. In nucleotides, the CDR3 is TGTGCCAGCAGGGGACAGGGGACAGACCGCGGGGACACCTTC.

This clone occurred a few times. The V and J genes are TRBV7-9 and TRBJ1-2; no firm D call. This CDR3 has 14 amino acids. Germline V lookup: CDR1 SEHNR, CDR2 FQNEAQ (reference sequence). The ends were cut back, 4 bases at V and 0 bases at J, with 9 bases in the middle. The CDR3 reads CASSSPQSNYGYTF. Here the CDR3 DNA reads TGTGCCAGCAGCTCACCTCAGTCTAACTATGGCTACACCTTC.

The V and J genes are TRBV29-1 and TRBJ2-7, with 15 positions matching TRBD2. The CDR3 is 15 residues long. Germline V gives CDR1 SQVTM, CDR2 ANQGSEA. The junction had 7 bases not matched to a gene; V was cut back by 5 bases and J by 5 bases. This chain's CDR3 is CSVSGTSGRNHEQYF. CDR3 DNA sequence: TGCAGCGTTTCCGGGACTAGCGGGAGGAACCACGAGCAGTACTTC.

The chain links TRBV4-3 to TRBJ1-5, with no clear D. CDR1 is LGHNA, CDR2 YSLEER, per germline. The CDR3 is 15 residues long. Trimming removed 0 bases at V and 0 bases at J, with 6 bases between. Written as DNA, the CDR3 is TGCGCCAGCAGCCAAGACGGCCGTAGCAATCAGCCCCAGCATTTT. Protein product: CASSQDGRSNQPQHF.

This clone was seen more than once but under ten times. The chain combines TRBV4-2 with TRBJ1-5; weak D call: TRBD1 (5 bases). The CDR3 covers 15 residues. V lost 4 bases and J lost 8, with 18 bases in between. Germline assignment: CDR1 LGHNA and CDR2 YNFKEQ. This chain's CDR3 is CASSLVGRRGEPQHF. CDR3 sequence (DNA): TGTGCCAGCAGCCTAGTCGGGCGGCGGGGGGAGCCCCAGCATTTT.

The chain carries TRBV5-5 and TRBJ1-4; D may be TRBD1 (5 bases). The CDR3 contains 17 residues. Germline CDR1 SGHKS, CDR2 YYEKEE (reference sequence). The ends were cut back, 4 bases at V and 0 bases at J, with 16 bases in the middle. CDR3 residues: CASSIEPGQATNEKLFF. In nucleotides, the CDR3 is TGTGCCAGCAGCATTGAGCCAGGGCAAGCAACTAATGAAAAACTGTTTTTT.

V and J are TRBV21-1 and TRBJ1-3. TRBV21-1 is reported as a pseudogene. The CDR3 length is 17 residues. CDR3 sequence (DNA): TGTGCCAGCAGTAATTATGCCCGGACGGCCCGTGGAAACACCATATATTTT. Translating gives CASSNYARTARGNTIYF.